This TCR beta chain is from a study of blood T cell repertoires in COVID-19. Looking at the study overall: The origin of the acute and convalescent COVID-19 samples was the United States, Italy and Spain.

This table comes from immunoSEQ multiplex PCR, and its TCRdb copy is limited to in-frame clones, with some not included. The sample holds some 140,000 clones, around 86% seen once. Germline-derived CDR1 and CDR2 are SEHNR and FQNEAQ (reference sequence). The CDR3 contains 14 residues. J was trimmed by 3 bases and V by 4 bases; bases with no gene match: 5. Recruitment covered about 25 US areas and drew participants whose ages spanned roughly 18 to 90 years. J is TRBJ2-7 and V is TRBV7-9; 8 bases match TRBD1. The sequenced sample consisted of PBMCs or T cells enriched from blood (not recorded which). This TCR was sampled from a man aged 25 to 40 who had recovered from COVID-19. CDR3: CASSSGTGSYEQYF. The DNA for the CDR3 is TGTGCCAGCAGCTCCGGGACAGGAAGCTACGAGCAGTACTTC.